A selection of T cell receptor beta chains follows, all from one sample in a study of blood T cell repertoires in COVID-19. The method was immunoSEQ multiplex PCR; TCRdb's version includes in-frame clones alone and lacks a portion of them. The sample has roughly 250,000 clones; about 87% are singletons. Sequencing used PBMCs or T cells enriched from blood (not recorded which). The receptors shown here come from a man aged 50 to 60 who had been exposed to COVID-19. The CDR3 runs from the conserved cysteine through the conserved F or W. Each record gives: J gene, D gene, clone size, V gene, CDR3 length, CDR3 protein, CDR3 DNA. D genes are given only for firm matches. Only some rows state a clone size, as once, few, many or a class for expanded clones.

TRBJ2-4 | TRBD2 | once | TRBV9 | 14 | CASSQTSGENIQYF | TGTGCCAGCAGCCAGACTAGCGGGGAAAACATTCAGTACTTC
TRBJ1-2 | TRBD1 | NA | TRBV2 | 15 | CASSATGGRDYGYTF | TGTGCCAGCAGTGCCACAGGGGGCCGGGACTATGGCTACACCTTC
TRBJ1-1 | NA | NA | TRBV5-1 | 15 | CASSGGSGTNTEAFF | TGCGCCAGCAGCGGGGGGTCGGGGACGAACACTGAAGCTTTCTTT
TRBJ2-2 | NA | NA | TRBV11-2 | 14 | CASSFSGGSGELFF | TGTGCCAGCAGCTTCTCAGGGGGGTCCGGGGAGCTGTTTTTT
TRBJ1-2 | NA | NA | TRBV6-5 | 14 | CASSRGTDGYGYTF | TGTGCCAGCAGTCGGGGGACGGACGGCTATGGCTACACCTTC
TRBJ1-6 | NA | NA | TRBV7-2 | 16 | CASSLASSSYNSPLHF | TGTGCCAGCAGCTTAGCAAGTAGCTCCTATAATTCACCCCTCCACTTT
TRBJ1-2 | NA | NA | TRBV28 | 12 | CASSIPNYGYTF | TGTGCCAGCAGCATCCCCAACTATGGCTACACCTTC
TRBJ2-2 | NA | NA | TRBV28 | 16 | CASRRTSTLNTGELFF | TGTGCCAGCAGAAGAACTAGCACCCTCAACACCGGGGAGCTGTTTTTT
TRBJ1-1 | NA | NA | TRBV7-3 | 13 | CASSLGGDTEAFF | TGTGCCAGCAGCTTAGGCGGGGACACTGAAGCTTTCTTT
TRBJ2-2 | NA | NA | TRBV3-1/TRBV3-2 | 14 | CASSQVGGAGELFF | TGTGCCAGCAGCCAAGTCGGAGGGGCCGGGGAGCTGTTTTTT
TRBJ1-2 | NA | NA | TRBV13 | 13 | CASSLGRVGGYTF | TGTGCCAGCAGCTTGGGCAGGGTTGGTGGCTACACCTTC
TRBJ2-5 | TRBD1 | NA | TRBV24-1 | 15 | CATSDGTGFRETQYF | TGTGCCACCAGTGATGGGACAGGGTTTCGGGAGACCCAGTACTTC
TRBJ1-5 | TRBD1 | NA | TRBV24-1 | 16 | CATSDDRGRVDQPQHF | TGTGCCACCAGTGATGACAGGGGCCGGGTGGATCAGCCCCAGCATTTT
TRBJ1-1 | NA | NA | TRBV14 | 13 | CASSQVDSTEAFF | TGTGCCAGCAGCCAAGTGGACTCCACTGAAGCTTTCTTT
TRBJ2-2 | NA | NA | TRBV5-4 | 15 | CASSLGGQGAGELFF | TGTGCCAGCAGCTTGGGAGGCCAGGGCGCCGGGGAGCTGTTTTTT
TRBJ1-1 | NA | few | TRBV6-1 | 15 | CASSELGVRNTEAFF | TGTGCCAGCAGTGAACTCGGGGTGAGGAACACTGAAGCTTTCTTT
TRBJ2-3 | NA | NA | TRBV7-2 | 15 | CASSSLGYTTDTQYF | TGTGCCAGCAGCTCGTTGGGCTATACCACAGATACGCAGTATTTT
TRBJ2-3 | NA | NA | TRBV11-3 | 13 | CASSRLFTDTQYF | TGTGCCAGCAGCAGACTATTCACAGATACGCAGTATTTT
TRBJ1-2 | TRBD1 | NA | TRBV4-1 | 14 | CASSQPGQGWGYTF | TGCGCCAGCAGCCAACCAGGACAGGGCTGGGGCTACACCTTC
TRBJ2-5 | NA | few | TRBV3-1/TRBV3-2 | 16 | CASSPLLGGYQETQYF | TGTGCCAGCAGCCCCCTCCTAGGAGGGTACCAAGAGACCCAGTACTTC
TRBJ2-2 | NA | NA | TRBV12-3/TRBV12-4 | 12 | CASSPYTGELFF | TGTGCCAGCAGTCCTTACACCGGGGAGCTGTTTTTT
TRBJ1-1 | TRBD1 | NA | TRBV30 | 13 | CAWRQGMRTEAFF | TGTGCCTGGCGACAGGGGATGCGCACTGAAGCTTTCTTT
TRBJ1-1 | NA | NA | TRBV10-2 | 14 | CASSESIGLGEAFF | TGCGCCAGCAGTGAGTCGATTGGGCTTGGTGAGGCTTTCTTT
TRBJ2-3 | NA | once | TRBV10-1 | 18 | CASSLTISRRTSTDTQYF | TGCGCCAGCAGCCTGACTATTTCCCGCCGAACTAGCACAGATACGCAGTATTTT
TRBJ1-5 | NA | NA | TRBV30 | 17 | CAWGVKGTSSWGQPQHF | TGTGCCTGGGGGGTCAAAGGGACATCTTCATGGGGTCAGCCCCAGCATTTT
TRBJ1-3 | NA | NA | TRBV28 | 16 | CASSFQGRFSGNTIYF | TGTGCCAGCAGTTTTCAGGGCCGATTCTCTGGAAACACCATATATTTT
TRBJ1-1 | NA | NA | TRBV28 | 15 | CASNPAGRGKTEAFF | TGTGCCAGTAACCCGGCTGGGAGGGGCAAGACTGAAGCTTTCTTT
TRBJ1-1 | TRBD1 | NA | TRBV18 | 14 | CASSPTGGGTEAFF | TGTGCCAGCTCACCGACAGGGGGCGGGACTGAAGCTTTCTTT
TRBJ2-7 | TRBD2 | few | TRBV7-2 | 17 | CASSLPAGTSGTYEQYF | TGTGCCAGCAGCTTACCCGCCGGGACTAGCGGGACCTACGAGCAGTACTTC
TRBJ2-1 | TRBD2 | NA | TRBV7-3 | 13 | CASSPPGGNEQFF | TGTGCCAGCAGCCCTCCGGGGGGCAATGAGCAGTTCTTC
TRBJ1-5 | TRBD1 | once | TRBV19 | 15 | CASSRQGAGNQPQHF | TGTGCCAGTAGTAGACAGGGGGCAGGCAATCAGCCCCAGCATTTT
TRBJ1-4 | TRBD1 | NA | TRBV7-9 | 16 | CASSWPPGQSNEKLFF | TGTGCCAGCAGCTGGCCGCCGGGACAGAGTAATGAAAAACTGTTTTTT
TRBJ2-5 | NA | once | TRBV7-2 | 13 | CASSLELQETQYF | TGTGCCAGCAGCTTAGAACTACAAGAGACCCAGTACTTC
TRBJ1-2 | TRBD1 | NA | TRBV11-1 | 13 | CASSLDRGGGYTF | TGTGCCAGCAGCCTTGACAGGGGAGGTGGCTACACCTTC
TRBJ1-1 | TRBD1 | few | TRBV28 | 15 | CASDRGAWGNTEAFF | TGTGCCAGCGACAGGGGCGCGTGGGGGAACACTGAAGCTTTCTTT
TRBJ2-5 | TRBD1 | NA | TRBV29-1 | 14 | CSVARQGATETQYF | TGCAGCGTTGCTCGGCAGGGGGCTACGGAGACCCAGTACTTC
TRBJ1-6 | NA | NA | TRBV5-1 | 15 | CASGVGAIGNSPLHF | TGCGCCAGCGGGGTAGGGGCCATTGGGAATTCACCCCTCCACTTT
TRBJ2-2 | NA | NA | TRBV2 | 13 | CASGTGEAGELFF | TGTGCCAGCGGAACAGGGGAGGCCGGGGAGCTGTTTTTT
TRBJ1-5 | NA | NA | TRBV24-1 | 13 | CATSSRRDQPQHF | TGTGCCACCAGTTCGAGGAGGGATCAGCCCCAGCATTTT
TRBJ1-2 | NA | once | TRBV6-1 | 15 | CASSEGGGRSYGYTF | TGTGCCAGCAGTGAAGGCGGGGGGCGCAGCTATGGCTACACCTTC
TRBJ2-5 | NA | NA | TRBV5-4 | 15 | CASRDGQPTTETQYF | TGTGCCAGCAGAGACGGACAGCCGACTACGGAGACCCAGTACTTC
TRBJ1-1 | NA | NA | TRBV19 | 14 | CASSILGGGTEAFF | TGTGCCAGTAGTATATTGGGGGGAGGCACTGAAGCTTTCTTT
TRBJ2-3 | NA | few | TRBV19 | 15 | CASNDPGAYTDTQYF | TGTGCCAGTAATGACCCAGGGGCCTACACAGATACGCAGTATTTT
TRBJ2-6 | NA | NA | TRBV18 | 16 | CASSANRVSGANVLTF | TGTGCCAGCTCAGCAAACAGAGTCTCTGGGGCCAACGTCCTGACTTTC
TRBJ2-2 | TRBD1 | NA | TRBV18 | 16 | CASRGPGQGLTGELFF | TGTGCCAGCAGAGGCCCGGGACAGGGACTCACCGGGGAGCTGTTTTTT
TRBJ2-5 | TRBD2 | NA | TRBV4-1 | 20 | CASSQDRLAGVSRRQETQYF | TGCGCCAGCAGCCAAGACCGACTAGCGGGGGTCTCACGGCGTCAAGAGACCCAGTACTTC
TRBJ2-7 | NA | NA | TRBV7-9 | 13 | CASSLDSSYEQYF | TGTGCCAGCAGCTTAGACAGCTCCTACGAGCAGTACTTC
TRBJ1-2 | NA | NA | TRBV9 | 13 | CASSAVQNYGYTF | TGTGCCAGCAGTGCAGTACAGAACTATGGCTACACCTTC
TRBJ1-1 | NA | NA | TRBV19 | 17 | CASSIAPEWGLRTEAFF | TGTGCCAGTAGTATAGCCCCTGAGTGGGGGCTTCGGACTGAAGCTTTCTTT
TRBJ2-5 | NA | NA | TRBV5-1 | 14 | CASSLAPVQETQYF | TGCGCCAGCAGCTTGGCCCCGGTCCAAGAGACCCAGTACTTC
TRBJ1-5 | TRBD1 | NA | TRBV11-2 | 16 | CASSLEDRGGNQPQHF | TGTGCCAGCAGCTTGGAGGACAGGGGAGGCAATCAGCCCCAGCATTTT
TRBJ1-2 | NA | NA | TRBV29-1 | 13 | CSVEKAGYYGYTF | TGCAGCGTTGAAAAGGCAGGATACTATGGCTACACCTTC
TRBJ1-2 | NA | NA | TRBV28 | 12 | CASTRRAIGYTF | TGTGCCAGCACTCGGCGGGCGATTGGCTACACCTTC
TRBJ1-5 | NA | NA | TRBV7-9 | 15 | CASSLGGFSNQPQHF | TGTGCCAGCAGCTTAGGCGGGTTTAGCAATCAGCCCCAGCATTTT
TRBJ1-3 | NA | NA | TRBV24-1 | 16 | CATPKGLGRSGNTIYF | TGTGCCACCCCCAAGGGGTTAGGGAGGTCTGGAAACACCATATATTTT
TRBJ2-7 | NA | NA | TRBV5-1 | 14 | CASSHTQGLGEQYF | TGCGCCAGCAGCCACACACAGGGTTTGGGCGAGCAGTACTTC
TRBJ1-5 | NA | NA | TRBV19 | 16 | CASSMGDPHGDQPQHF | TGTGCCAGTAGTATGGGAGACCCCCATGGGGATCAGCCCCAGCATTTT
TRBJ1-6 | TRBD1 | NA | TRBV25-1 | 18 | CASSEFGTGAPRSSPLHF | TGTGCCAGCAGTGAATTTGGGACAGGGGCCCCGAGGAGTTCACCCCTCCACTTT
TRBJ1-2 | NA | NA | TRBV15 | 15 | CATSEERTRIYGYTF | TGTGCCACCAGCGAAGAACGCACGCGAATCTATGGCTACACCTTC
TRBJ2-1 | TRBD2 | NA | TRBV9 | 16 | CASSSRGSGGYNEQFF | TGTGCCAGCAGCTCTCGGGGGAGCGGGGGCTATAATGAGCAGTTCTTC